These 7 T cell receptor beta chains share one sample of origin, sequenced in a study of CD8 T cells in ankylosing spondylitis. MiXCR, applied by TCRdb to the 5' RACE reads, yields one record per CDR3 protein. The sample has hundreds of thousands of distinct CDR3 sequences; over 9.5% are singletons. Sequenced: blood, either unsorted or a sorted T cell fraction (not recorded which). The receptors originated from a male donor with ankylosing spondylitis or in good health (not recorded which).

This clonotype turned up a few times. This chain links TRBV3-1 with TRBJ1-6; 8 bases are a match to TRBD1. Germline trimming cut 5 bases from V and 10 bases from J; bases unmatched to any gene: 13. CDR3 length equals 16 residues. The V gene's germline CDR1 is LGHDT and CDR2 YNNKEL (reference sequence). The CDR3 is CASSVSYGQGRSPLHF. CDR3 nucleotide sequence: TGTGCCAGCAGCGTCAGCTATGGACAGGGAAGGTCACCCCTCCACTTT.

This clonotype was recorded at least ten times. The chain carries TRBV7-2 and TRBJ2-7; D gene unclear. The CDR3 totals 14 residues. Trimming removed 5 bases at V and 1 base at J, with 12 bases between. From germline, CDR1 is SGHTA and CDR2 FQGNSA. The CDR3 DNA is TGTGCCAGCAGCCAAGGACCGATTTCCTACGAGCAGTACTTC. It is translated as CASSQGPISYEQYF.

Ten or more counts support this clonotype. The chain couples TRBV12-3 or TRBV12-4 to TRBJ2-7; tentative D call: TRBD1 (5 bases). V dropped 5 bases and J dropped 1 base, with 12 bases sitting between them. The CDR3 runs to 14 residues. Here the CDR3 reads CASSPQTVSYEQYF. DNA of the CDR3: TGTGCCAGCAGTCCACAGACAGTATCCTACGAGCAGTACTTC.

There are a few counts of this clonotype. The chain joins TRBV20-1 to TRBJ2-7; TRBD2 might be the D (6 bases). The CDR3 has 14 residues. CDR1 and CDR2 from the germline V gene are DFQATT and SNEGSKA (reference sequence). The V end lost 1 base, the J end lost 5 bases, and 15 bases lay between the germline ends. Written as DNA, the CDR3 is TGCAGTGCTAGAGCCCCTTTGGGAGGAGACGAGCAGTACTTC. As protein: CSARAPLGGDEQYF.

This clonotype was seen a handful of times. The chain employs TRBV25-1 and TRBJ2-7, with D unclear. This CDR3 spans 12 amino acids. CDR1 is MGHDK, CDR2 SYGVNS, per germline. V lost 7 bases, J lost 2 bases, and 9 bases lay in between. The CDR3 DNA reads TGTGCCAGCATGGACGCGACCTACGAGCAGTACTTC. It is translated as CASMDATYEQYF.

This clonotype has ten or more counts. For the CDR3, the DNA is TGCGCCAGCAGCTCTGGATCTAGCGGGGGTAAGGATGAGCAGTTCTTC. This gives the protein CASSSGSSGGKDEQFF. The rearrangement uses TRBV5-1 and TRBJ2-1; 10 bases agree with TRBD2. With 3 bases clipped from V and 8 bases from J, the junction kept 11 bases outside the gene matches. This CDR3 is built from 16 residues. The germline V gene encodes CDR1 SGHRS and CDR2 YFSETQ.

The CDR3 reads CASRLRHYGYTF. CDR3 sequence (DNA): TGTGCCAGCAGACTGCGACACTATGGCTACACCTTC. The chain joins TRBV11-2 to TRBJ1-2, with D unresolved. The V gene's germline CDR1 is SGHAT and CDR2 FQNNGV. Between the trimmed V and J ends, which lost 6 bases and 3 bases, there was a span of 8 bases. The CDR3 length is 12 residues.